This TCR beta chain was found in a study of blood T cell repertoires in COVID-19. Trimming removed 3 bases from V and 2 bases from J, with 11 bases in between. The V gene's germline CDR1 is SGHAT and CDR2 FQNNGV. This CDR3 has 16 amino acids. Profiling relied on immunoSEQ multiplex PCR, and the TCRdb table lists in-frame clones only, not all of them. The repertoire holds hundreds of thousands of clones, with 80% to 90% as singletons. In its sample, this clone was seen a few times. Sequenced: peripheral blood. The rearrangement uses TRBV11-2 and TRBJ2-6, with D maybe TRBD2 (5 bases). The source is a woman older than 75 with active or convalescent COVID-19. The CDR3 DNA is TGTGCCAGCAGCTTGCCGGGAATAGCTGGGGCCAACGTCCTGACTTTC. It codes for CASSLPGIAGANVLTF.